This T cell receptor beta chain was captured in a study of T cells in localized non-small cell lung cancer. CDR3 length: 15 residues. Profiling relied on immunoSEQ multiplex PCR, and the TCRdb table lists in-frame clones only, not all of them. The table includes 2,500 to 3,500 clones, roughly a quarter detected once. The sequence was obtained from an older female donor with stage I lung adenocarcinoma. The specimen was lung tumor tissue, collected before any cancer treatment. The J gene is TRBJ2-7, the V gene TRBV1; no DNA check was done on the table's D call, TRBD2. TRBV1 is assigned pseudogene status. The CDR3 sequence: CTSSHKLAEAYEQYF. CDR3 in DNA: TGCACCAGCAGCCACAAACTAGCGGAGGCCTACGAGCAGTACTTC.